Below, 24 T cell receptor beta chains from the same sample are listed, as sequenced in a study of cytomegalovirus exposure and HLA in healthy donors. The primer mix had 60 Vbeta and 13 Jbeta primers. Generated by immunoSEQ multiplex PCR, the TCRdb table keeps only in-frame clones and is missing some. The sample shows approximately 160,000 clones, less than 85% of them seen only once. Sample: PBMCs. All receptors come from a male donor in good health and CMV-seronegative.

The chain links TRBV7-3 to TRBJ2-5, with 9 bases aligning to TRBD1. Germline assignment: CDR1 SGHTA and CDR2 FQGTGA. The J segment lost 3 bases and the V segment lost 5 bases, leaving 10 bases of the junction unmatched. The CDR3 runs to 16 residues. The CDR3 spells CASSPGPGQGKETQYF. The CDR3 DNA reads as TGTGCCAGCAGCCCAGGGCCGGGACAGGGTAAAGAGACCCAGTACTTC.

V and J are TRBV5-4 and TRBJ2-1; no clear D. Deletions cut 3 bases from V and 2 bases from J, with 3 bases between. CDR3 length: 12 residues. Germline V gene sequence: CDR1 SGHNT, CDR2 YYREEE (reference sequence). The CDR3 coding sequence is TGTGCCAGCAGCTCCACCTACAATGAGCAGTTCTTC. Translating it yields CASSSTYNEQFF.

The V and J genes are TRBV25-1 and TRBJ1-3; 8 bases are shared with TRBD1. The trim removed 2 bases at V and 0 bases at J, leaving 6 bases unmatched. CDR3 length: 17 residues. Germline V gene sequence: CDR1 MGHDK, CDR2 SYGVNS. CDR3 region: CASSEGQGTVSGNTIYF. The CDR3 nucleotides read TGTGCCAGCAGTGAAGGACAGGGTACGGTCTCTGGAAACACCATATATTTT.

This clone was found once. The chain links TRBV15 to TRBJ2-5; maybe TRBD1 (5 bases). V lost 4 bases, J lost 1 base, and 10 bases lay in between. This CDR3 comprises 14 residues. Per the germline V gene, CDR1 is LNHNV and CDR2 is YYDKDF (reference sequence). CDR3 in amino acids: CATSIGHSQETQYF. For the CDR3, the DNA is TGTGCCACCAGCATAGGACACAGCCAAGAGACCCAGTACTTC.

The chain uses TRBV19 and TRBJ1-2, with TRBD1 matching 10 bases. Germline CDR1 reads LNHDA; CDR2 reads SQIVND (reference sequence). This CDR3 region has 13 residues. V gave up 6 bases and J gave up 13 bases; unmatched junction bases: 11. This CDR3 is CASSEEMGTGATF. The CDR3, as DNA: TGTGCCAGTAGCGAGGAGATGGGGACAGGGGCCACCTTC.

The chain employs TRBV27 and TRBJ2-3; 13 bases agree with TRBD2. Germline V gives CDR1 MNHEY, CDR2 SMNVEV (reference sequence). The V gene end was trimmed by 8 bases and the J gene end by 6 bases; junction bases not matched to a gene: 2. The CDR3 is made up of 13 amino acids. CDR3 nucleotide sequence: TGTGCCAGCGGACTAGCGGGAGCGGATACGCAGTATTTT. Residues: CASGLAGADTQYF.

CDR3 sequence reads: CASSPEGRYTDTQYF. CDR3 DNA: TGTGCCAGCAGTCCAGAGGGCCGTTACACAGATACGCAGTATTTT. The chain recombines TRBV27 with TRBJ2-3; weak D call: TRBD2 (5 bases). CDR3 length equals 15 residues. The V end lost 5 bases, the J end lost 2 bases, and 14 bases lay between the germline ends. Germline lookup yields CDR1 MNHEY and CDR2 SMNVEV (reference sequence).

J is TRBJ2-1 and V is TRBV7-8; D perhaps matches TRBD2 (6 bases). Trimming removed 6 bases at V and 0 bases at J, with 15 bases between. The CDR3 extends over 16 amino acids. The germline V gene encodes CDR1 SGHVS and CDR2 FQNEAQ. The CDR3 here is CASSISGLSSYNEQFF. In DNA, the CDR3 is TGTGCCAGCAGTATTAGCGGTTTAAGCTCCTACAATGAGCAGTTCTTC.

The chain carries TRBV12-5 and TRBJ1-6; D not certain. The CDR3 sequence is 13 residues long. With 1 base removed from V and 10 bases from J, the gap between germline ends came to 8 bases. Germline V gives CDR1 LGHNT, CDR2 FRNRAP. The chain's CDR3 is CASGLATISPLHF. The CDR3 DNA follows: TGTGCTAGTGGTTTGGCCACTATATCACCCCTCCACTTT.

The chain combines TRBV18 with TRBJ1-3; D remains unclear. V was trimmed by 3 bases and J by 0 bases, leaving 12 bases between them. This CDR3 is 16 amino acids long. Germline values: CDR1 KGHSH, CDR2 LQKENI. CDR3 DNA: TGTGCCAGCTCACCCCAGGCGGGGTTCTCTGGAAACACCATATATTTT. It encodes CASSPQAGFSGNTIYF.

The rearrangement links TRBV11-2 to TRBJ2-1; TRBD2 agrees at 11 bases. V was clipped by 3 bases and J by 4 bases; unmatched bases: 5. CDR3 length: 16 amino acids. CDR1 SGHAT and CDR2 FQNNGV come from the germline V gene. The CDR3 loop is CASSFSGTSGYNEQFF. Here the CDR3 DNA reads TGTGCCAGCAGCTTCTCCGGGACTAGCGGTTACAATGAGCAGTTCTTC.

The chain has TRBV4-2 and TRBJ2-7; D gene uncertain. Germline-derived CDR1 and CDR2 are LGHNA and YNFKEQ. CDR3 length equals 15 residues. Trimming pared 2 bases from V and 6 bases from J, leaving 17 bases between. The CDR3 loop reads CASSQPGSSNSEQYF. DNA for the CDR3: TGTGCCAGCAGCCAACCCGGTTCTAGTAACTCCGAGCAGTACTTC.

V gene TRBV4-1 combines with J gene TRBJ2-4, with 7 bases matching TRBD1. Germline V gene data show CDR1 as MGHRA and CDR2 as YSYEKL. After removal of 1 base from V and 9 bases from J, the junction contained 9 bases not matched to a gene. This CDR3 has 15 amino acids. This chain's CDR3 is CASSQVLAHRGIQYF. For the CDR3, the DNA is TGCGCCAGCAGCCAAGTATTGGCCCACAGGGGCATTCAGTACTTC.

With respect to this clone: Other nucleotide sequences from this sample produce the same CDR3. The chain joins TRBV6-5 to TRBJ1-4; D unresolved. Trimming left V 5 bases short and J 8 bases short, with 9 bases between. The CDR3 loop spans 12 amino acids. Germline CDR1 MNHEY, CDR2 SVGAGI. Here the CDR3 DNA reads TGTGCCAGCAGTGCAGGTGCCGAAAAACTGTTTTTT. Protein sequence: CASSAGAEKLFF.

CDR3 residues: CARDAPGLAETKVPYEQYF. The CDR3 DNA sequence: TGTGCCAGGGATGCACCGGGACTAGCGGAGACAAAGGTTCCCTACGAGCAGTACTTC. The V and J genes are TRBV28 and TRBJ2-7; 11 nucleotides align to TRBD2. The V segment lost 9 bases and the J segment 2 bases; nucleotides outside the gene matches: 21. The germline CDR1 and CDR2 sequences are MDHEN and SYDVKM. The CDR3 runs to 19 residues.

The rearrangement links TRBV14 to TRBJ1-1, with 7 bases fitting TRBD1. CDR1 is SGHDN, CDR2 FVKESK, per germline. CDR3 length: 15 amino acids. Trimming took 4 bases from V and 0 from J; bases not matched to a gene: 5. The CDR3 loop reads CASSPEGQLNTEAFF. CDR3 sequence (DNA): TGTGCCAGCAGCCCGGAGGGACAGTTGAACACTGAAGCTTTCTTT.

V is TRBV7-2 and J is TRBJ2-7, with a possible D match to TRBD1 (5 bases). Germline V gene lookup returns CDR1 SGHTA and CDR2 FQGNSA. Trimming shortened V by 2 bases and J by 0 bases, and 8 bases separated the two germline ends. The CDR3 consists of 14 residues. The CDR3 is CASSLQGGSYEQYF. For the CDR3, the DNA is TGTGCCAGCAGCTTACAGGGCGGCTCCTACGAGCAGTACTTC.

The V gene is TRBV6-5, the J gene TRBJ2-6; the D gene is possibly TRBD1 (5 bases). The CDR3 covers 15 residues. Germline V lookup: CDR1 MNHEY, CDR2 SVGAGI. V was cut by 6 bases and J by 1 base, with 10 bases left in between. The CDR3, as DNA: TGTGCCAGCAGCCCCAGGGTATCTGGGGCCAACGTCCTGACTTTC. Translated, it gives CASSPRVSGANVLTF.

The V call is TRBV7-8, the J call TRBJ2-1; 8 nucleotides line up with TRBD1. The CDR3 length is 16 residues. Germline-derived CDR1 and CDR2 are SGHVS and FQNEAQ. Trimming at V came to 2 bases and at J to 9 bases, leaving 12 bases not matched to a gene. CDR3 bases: TGTGCCAGCAGCTTACCCGGGGAGCAGGGGGCAACTGAGCAGTTCTTC. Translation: CASSLPGEQGATEQFF.

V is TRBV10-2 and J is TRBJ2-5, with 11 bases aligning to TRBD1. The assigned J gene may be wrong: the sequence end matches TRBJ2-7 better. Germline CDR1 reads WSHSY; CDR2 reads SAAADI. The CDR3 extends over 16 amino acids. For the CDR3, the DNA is TGCGCCAGCAGTGACATGGGACAGGGGGACTCCTACGAGCAGTACTTC. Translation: CASSDMGQGDSYEQYF.

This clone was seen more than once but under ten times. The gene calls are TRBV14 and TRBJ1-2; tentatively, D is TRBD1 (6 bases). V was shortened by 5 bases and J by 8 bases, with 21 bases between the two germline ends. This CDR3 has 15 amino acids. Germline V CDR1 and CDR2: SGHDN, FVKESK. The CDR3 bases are TGTGCCAGCAGCGCACGATTTACTCCGGGACACGGCTACACCTTC. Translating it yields CASSARFTPGHGYTF.

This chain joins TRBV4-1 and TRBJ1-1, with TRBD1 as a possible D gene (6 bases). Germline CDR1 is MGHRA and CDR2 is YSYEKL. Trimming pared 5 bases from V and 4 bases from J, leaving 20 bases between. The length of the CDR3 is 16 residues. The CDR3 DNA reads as TGCGCCAGCAGCTCGGGGGGGGCGGGCTTTGGCACTGAAGCTTTCTTT. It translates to CASSSGGAGFGTEAFF.

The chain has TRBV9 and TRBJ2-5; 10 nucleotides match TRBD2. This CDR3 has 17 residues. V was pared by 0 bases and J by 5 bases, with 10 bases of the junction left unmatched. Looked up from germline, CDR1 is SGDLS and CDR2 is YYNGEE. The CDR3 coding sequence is TGTGCCAGCAGCGTAGCTGAGAGCGGGAGGGCCGGTGAGACCCAGTACTTC. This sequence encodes CASSVAESGRAGETQYF.

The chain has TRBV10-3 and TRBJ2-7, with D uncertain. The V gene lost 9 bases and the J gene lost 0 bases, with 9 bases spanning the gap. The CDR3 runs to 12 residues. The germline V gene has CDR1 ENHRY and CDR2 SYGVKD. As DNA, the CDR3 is TGTGCCATTGCCGCCAGCTCCTACGAGCAGTACTTC. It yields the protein CAIAASSYEQYF.